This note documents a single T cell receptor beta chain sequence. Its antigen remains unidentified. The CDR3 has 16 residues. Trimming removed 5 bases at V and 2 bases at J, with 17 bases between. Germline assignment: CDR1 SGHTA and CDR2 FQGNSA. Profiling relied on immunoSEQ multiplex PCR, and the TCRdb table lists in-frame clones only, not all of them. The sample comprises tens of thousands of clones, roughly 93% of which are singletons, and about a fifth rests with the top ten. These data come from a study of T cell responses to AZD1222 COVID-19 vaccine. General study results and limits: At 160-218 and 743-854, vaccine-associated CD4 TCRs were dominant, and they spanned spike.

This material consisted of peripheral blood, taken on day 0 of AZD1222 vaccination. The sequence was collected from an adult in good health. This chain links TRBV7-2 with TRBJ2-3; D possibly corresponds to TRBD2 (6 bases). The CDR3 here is CASSPQGGRTTDTQYF. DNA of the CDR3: TGTGCCAGCAGCCCTCAGGGAGGCCGGACCACAGATACGCAGTATTTT. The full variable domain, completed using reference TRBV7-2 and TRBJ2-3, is GAGVSQSPSNKVTEKGKDVELRCDPISGHTALYWYRQSLGQGLEFLIYFQGNSAPDKSGLPSDRFSAERTGGSVSTLTIQRTQQEDSAVYLCASSPQGGRTTDTQYFGPGTRLTVL.